This T cell receptor beta chain was captured in a study of OX40 agonist ivuxolimab in advanced cancers. Across the study: The study reported partial responses in three patients: one hepatocellular carcinoma, two cutaneous melanoma. Study results and limitations: The 0.1-3.0 mg/kg partial responders had among the lowest clonal expansion. The work left the antigen specificity of expanded peripheral T cells undetermined. Fewer expanded clones were found on average in CD4+ than in CD8+ T cells.

CDR1 is GTSNPN and CDR2 is SVGIG in the germline V gene (reference sequence). V was shortened by 1 base and J by 3 bases, with 9 bases between the two germline ends. CDR3 size: 13 residues. The repertoire was sequenced with immunoSEQ multiplex PCR; TCRdb's copy has only in-frame clones and lacks some. The sample carries approximately 66,000 clones, around 85% recorded once. This clone turned up a few times. Its antigen is unknown. The sequence was obtained from an adult with an advanced solid tumor such as melanoma, head and neck, liver or kidney cancer. The specimen was CD4+ or CD8+ T cells sorted from blood, collected in a trial of the OX40 agonist ivuxolimab. The chain combines TRBV30 with TRBJ1-2; D is unclear. The CDR3 DNA is TGTGCCTGGAGTGGGAACAGCTACTATGGCTACACCTTC. Its protein is CAWSGNSYYGYTF.